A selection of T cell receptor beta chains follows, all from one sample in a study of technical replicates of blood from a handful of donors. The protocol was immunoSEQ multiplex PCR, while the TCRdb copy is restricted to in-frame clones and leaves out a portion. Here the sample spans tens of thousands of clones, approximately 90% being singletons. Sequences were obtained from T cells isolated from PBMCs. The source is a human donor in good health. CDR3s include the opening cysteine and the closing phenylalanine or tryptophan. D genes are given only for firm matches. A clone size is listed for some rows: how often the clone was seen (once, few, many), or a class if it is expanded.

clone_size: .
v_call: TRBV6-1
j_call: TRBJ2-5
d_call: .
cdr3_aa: CASSEDPGLETQYF
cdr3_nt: TGTGCCAGCAGTGAAGATCCGGGTCTCGAGACCCAGTACTTC

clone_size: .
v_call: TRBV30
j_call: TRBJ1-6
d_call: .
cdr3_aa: CAWSVGGAGNSPLHF
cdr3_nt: TGTGCCTGGAGTGTAGGAGGGGCGGGTAATTCACCCCTCCACTTT

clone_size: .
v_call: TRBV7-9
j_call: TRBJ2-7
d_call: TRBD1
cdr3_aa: CASTEGAREQYF
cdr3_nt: TGTGCCAGCACCGAGGGGGCGCGAGAGCAGTACTTC

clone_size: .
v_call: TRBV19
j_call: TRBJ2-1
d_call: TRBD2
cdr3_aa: CASSIMRESDEQFF
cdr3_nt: TGTGCCAGTAGTATAATGCGGGAGAGCGATGAGCAGTTCTTC

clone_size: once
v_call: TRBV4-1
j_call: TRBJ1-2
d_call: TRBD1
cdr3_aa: CASSHTAGQANHGYTF
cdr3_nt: TGCGCCAGCAGCCATACAGCGGGACAGGCCAACCATGGCTACACCTTC

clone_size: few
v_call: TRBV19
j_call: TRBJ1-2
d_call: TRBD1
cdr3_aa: CAIGTVLGYTF
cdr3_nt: TGTGCCATCGGGACAGTTTTAGGCTACACCTTC

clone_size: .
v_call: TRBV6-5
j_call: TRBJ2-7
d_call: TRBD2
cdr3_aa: CATSGLAGNEQYF
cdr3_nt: TGTGCCACATCTGGACTAGCGGGAAACGAGCAGTACTTC

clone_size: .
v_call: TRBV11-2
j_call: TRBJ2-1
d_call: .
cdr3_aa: CASSLVVFSEGNEQFF
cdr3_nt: TGTGCCAGCAGCTTAGTCGTTTTTAGCGAGGGCAATGAGCAGTTCTTC

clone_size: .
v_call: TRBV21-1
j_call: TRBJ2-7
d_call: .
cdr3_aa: CASRLVYEQYF
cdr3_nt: TGTGCCAGCAGACTAGTTTACGAGCAGTACTTC

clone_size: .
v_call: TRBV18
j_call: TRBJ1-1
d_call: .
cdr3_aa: CASSPTGAPGFAEAFF
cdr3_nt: TGTGCCAGCTCACCTACCGGAGCTCCAGGGTTCGCTGAAGCTTTCTTT

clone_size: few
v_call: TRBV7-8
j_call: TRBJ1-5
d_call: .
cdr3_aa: CASSPTGMDQPQHF
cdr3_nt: TGTGCCAGCAGCCCCACGGGGATGGATCAGCCCCAGCATTTT

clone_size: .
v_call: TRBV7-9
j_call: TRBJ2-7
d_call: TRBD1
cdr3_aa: CASSHTPGQGSDEQYF
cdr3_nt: TGTGCCAGCAGCCATACGCCGGGACAGGGGTCCGACGAGCAGTACTTC

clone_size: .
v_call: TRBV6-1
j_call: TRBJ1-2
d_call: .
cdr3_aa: CASSEANYGYTF
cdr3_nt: TGTGCCAGCAGTGAAGCCAATTATGGCTACACCTTC

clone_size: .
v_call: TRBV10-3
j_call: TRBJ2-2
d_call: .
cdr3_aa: CASHRDLAGELFF
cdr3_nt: TGTGCCAGCCACAGGGATCTAGCCGGGGAGCTGTTTTTT

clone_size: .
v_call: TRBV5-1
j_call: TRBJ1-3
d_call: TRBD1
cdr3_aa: CASSPGTGDLWASGNTIYF
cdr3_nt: TGCGCCAGCAGCCCTGGGACAGGGGACCTCTGGGCCTCTGGAAACACCATATATTTT

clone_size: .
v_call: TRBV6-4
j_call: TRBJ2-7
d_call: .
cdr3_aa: CASSDRPGFEQYF
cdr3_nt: TGTGCCAGCAGTGACCGGCCCGGGTTCGAGCAGTACTTC

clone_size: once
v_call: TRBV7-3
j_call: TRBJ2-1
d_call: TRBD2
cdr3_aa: CASSYSGGAPNEQFF
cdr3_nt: TGTGCCAGCAGCTATAGCGGGGGGGCCCCGAATGAGCAGTTCTTC

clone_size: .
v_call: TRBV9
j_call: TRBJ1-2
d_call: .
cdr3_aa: CASSVTSGPLDGYTF
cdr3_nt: TGTGCCAGCAGCGTAACTAGCGGACCGTTGGATGGCTACACCTTC

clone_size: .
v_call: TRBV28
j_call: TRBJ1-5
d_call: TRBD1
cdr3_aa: CASSFYTGGSQPQHF
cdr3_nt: TGTGCCAGCAGTTTCTATACAGGGGGCAGTCAGCCCCAGCATTTT

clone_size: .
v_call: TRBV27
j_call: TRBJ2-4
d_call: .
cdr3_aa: CASRTGGNIQYF
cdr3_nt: TGTGCCAGCAGGACAGGTGGAAACATTCAGTACTTC

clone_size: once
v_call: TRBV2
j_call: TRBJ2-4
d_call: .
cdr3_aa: CASSDEVNIQYF
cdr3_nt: TGTGCCAGCAGTGACGAGGTGAACATTCAGTACTTC

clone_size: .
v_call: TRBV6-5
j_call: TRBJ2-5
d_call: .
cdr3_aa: CASSYSGGQETQYF
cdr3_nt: TGTGCCAGCAGTTACTCGGGGGGCCAAGAGACCCAGTACTTC

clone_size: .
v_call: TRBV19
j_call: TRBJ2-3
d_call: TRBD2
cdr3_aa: CASSIKRGAGLTDTQYF
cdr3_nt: TGTGCCAGTAGTATAAAAAGGGGAGCGGGGTTAACAGATACGCAGTATTTT

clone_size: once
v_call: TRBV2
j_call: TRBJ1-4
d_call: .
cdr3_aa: CASSEGGDEKLFF
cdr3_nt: TGTGCCAGCAGTGAGGGAGGAGATGAAAAACTGTTTTTT

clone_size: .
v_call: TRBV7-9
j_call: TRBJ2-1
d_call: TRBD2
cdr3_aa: CASSFIPLEREGNEQFF
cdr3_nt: TGTGCCAGCAGCTTCATCCCTCTAGAGAGGGAGGGGAATGAGCAGTTCTTC

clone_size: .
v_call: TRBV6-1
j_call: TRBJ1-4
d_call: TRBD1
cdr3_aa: CASSERGQANEKLFF
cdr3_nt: TGTGCCAGCAGTGAAAGGGGACAGGCTAATGAAAAACTGTTTTTT

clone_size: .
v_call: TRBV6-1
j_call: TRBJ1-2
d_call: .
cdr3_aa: CASSTQGLLYYGYTF
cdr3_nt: TGTGCCAGCAGTACTCAGGGTTTGTTGTACTATGGCTACACCTTC

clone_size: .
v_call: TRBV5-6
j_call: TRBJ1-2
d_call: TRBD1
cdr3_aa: CASSLVGQGYGYTF
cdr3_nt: TGTGCCAGCAGCTTGGTGGGACAGGGCTATGGCTACACCTTC

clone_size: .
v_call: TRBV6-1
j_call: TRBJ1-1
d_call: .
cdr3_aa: CASDRLGSTEAFF
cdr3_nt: TGTGCCAGCGACAGGCTGGGGAGCACTGAAGCTTTCTTT

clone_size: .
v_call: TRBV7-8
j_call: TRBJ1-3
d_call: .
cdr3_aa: CASSLVPLTGPGNTIYF
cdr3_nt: TGTGCCAGCAGCTTAGTCCCACTAACAGGGCCCGGAAACACCATATATTTT

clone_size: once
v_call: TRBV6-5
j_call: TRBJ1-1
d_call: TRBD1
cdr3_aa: CASSYRTGGNTEAFF
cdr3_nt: TGTGCCAGCAGTTACAGGACAGGGGGAAACACTGAAGCTTTCTTT

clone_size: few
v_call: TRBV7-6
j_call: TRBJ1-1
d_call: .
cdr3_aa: CASSLGRVSEAFF
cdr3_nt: TGTGCCAGCAGCCTCGGTCGAGTGAGCGAAGCTTTCTTT

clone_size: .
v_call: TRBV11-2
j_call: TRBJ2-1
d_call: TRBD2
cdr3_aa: CASSSWVGLAGFYNEQFF
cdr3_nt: TGTGCCAGCAGCTCGTGGGTGGGACTAGCGGGTTTCTACAATGAGCAGTTCTTC

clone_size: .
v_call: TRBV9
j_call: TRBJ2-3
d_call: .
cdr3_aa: CASSRRGDRSPDTQYF
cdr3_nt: TGTGCCAGCAGCCGCCGAGGAGACAGGTCCCCAGATACGCAGTATTTT

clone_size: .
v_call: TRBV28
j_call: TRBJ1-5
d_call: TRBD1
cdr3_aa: CASSEGQLNQPQHF
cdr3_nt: TGTGCCAGCAGTGAGGGACAGTTGAATCAGCCCCAGCATTTT

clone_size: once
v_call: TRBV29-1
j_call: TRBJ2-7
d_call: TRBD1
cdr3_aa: CSVVLGTGVLYEQYF
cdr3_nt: TGCAGCGTTGTTCTAGGGACAGGGGTTTTGTACGAGCAGTACTTC

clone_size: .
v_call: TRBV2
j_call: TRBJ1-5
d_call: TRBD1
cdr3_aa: CASSQTTGGLLPQHF
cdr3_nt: TGTGCCAGCAGTCAAACGACAGGGGGCTTACTGCCCCAGCATTTT